One sample yielded the 22 T cell receptor beta chains listed below, sequenced in a study of shared clonotypes between healthy human individuals. Clones were read by immunoSEQ multiplex PCR, and TCRdb kept only the in-frame ones, dropping some. In the table there are about half a million clones, approximately 80% of which are singletons. Sequencing was carried out using PBMCs. The receptor source for this set is a woman aged 40 to 49 in good health. Some clones in this sample may be carry-over from other donors' samples.

The count of this clone is one. This probably arose from a read error, given a far larger clone one base away. The same CDR3 is also encoded by other DNA sequences in this sample. The chain recombines TRBV5-4 with TRBJ1-1; D unresolved. The CDR3 totals 12 residues. The V gene lost 4 bases and the J gene lost 3 bases, with 7 bases spanning the gap. Germline assignment: CDR1 SGHNT and CDR2 YYREEE (reference sequence). The CDR3 sequence is CASSLADTEAFF. Here the CDR3 DNA reads TGTGCCAGCAGCCTGGCGGACACTGAAGCTTTCTTT.

The chain links TRBV27 to TRBJ1-2; D is possibly TRBD1 (5 bases). Trimming pared 3 bases from V and 11 bases from J, leaving 13 bases between. The CDR3 consists of 12 residues. CDR1 is MNHEY and CDR2 is SMNVEV in the germline V gene (reference sequence). The CDR3: CASSFSGGGYTF. The DNA of the CDR3 is TGTGCCAGCAGTTTCAGTGGGGGTGGGTACACCTTC.

As concerns this clone: This likely came from a read error, as a far larger clone is one base away. This chain connects TRBV30 to TRBJ2-2; D might be TRBD1 or TRBD2, each matching 6 bases. CDR1 and CDR2 (germline): GTSNPN, SVGIG (reference sequence). The CDR3 spans 15 residues. CDR3 loop: CAWRSAGEDTGELLF. CDR3 nucleotide sequence: TGTGCCTGGAGGAGTGCAGGGGAGGATACCGGGGAGCTGCTTTTT.

In its sample, this clone was seen many times. The chain is built from TRBV5-1 and TRBJ2-2, with TRBD2 as a possible D gene (5 bases). The ends were cut back, 2 bases at V and 5 bases at J, with 13 bases in the middle. The CDR3 consists of 15 residues. CDR1 is SGHRS and CDR2 is YFSETQ in the germline V gene. CDR3: CASSLRTGMTGELFF. CDR3 coding DNA: TGCGCCAGCAGCTTAAGGACTGGAATGACCGGGGAGCTGTTTTTT. Supplemented by reference TRBV5-1 and TRBJ2-2, the full variable domain reads KAGVTQTPRYLIKTRGQQVTLSCSPISGHRSVSWYQQTPGQGLQFLFEYFSETQRNKGNFPGRFSGRQFSNSRSEMNVSTLELGDSALYLCASSLRTGMTGELFFGEGSRLTVL.

The chain uses TRBV30 and TRBJ1-2; 9 positions agree with TRBD1. Germline trimming cut 2 bases from V and 6 bases from J; bases unmatched to any gene: 7. There are 14 residues in the CDR3. In germline, CDR1 is GTSNPN, CDR2 SVGIG (reference sequence). CDR3 sequence (DNA): TGTGCCTGGAGTTCCGGGACAGGGTATGATGGCTACACCTTC. Translating gives CAWSSGTGYDGYTF.

The V and J genes are TRBV28 and TRBJ1-5; TRBD1 matches at 11 bases. V was clipped by 5 bases and J by 3 bases; unmatched bases: 9. This CDR3 comprises 17 residues. CDR1 is MDHEN, CDR2 SYDVKM, per germline. The CDR3 DNA reads as TGTGCCAGCAGTCCCCCGGGACAGGGGGGAGTCAATCAGCCCCAGCATTTT. Encoded protein: CASSPPGQGGVNQPQHF. Filled out from reference TRBV28 and TRBJ1-5, the complete variable domain reads DVKVTQSSRYLVKRTGEKVFLECVQDMDHENMFWYRQDPGLGLRLIYFSYDVKMKEKGDIPEGYSVSREKKERFSLILESASTNQTSMYLCASSPPGQGGVNQPQHFGDGTRLSIL.

The V gene is TRBV7-8, the J gene TRBJ2-1; 8 positions agree with TRBD1. Germline V CDR1 and CDR2: SGHVS, FQNEAQ. The CDR3 runs 15 residues. The trim removed 3 bases at V and 2 bases at J, leaving 3 bases unmatched. The CDR3 loop reads CASSFDRGPYNEQFF. The DNA of the CDR3 is TGTGCCAGCAGCTTTGACAGGGGACCCTACAATGAGCAGTTCTTC.

The rearrangement uses TRBV7-9 and TRBJ1-4; 7 bases fit TRBD1. The CDR3 consists of 15 residues. J gave up 3 bases and V 5 bases, and 6 bases lay outside the gene matches. Germline CDR1 and CDR2: SEHNR and FQNEAQ (reference sequence). CDR3 coding DNA: TGTGCCAGCAGCGGTCAGGGACAGTCTAATGAAAAACTGTTTTTT. This encodes CASSGQGQSNEKLFF.

This chain connects TRBV5-1 to TRBJ2-1; 10 positions match TRBD2. The J segment lost 8 bases and the V segment lost 3 bases, leaving 8 bases of the junction unmatched. From germline, CDR1 is SGHRS and CDR2 YFSETQ. The CDR3 is 15 residues long. The CDR3 here is CASSYASGRGDEQFF. DNA for the CDR3: TGCGCCAGCAGCTACGCTAGCGGGAGAGGCGATGAGCAGTTCTTC.

V gene TRBV15 combines with J gene TRBJ2-7, with 9 bases identical to TRBD1. CDR1 and CDR2 (germline): LNHNV, YYDKDF (reference sequence). The CDR3 extends over 16 amino acids. Trimming took 5 bases from V and 5 from J; bases not matched to a gene: 13. DNA of the CDR3: TGTGCCACCAGCCCCGGATCGGGACAGGGCCTTCACGAGCAGTACTTC. It translates to CATSPGSGQGLHEQYF.

V and J are TRBV6-5 and TRBJ1-5; TRBD1 might be the D (5 bases). The germline CDR1 and CDR2 sequences are MNHEY and SVGAGI. The CDR3 covers 16 residues. V shed 2 bases and J shed 9 bases, with 20 bases lying between them. The CDR3 DNA sequence: TGTGCCAGCAGTTACACGGGACCAGATGGGGAGCTGCCCCAGCATTTT. Encoded protein: CASSYTGPDGELPQHF.

This clone was observed once. Different DNA sequences within this sample yield the same CDR3. V is TRBV28 and J is TRBJ1-5; tentative D call: TRBD1 (5 bases). This CDR3 comprises 12 residues. V lost 6 bases to trimming and J lost 6 bases, with 9 bases between them. Germline V CDR1 and CDR2: MDHEN, SYDVKM. The DNA for the CDR3 is TGTGCCAGCAGGGGGCAGGGTCAGCCCCAGCATTTT. Its translation is CASRGQGQPQHF. Combining the CDR3 with reference TRBV28 and TRBJ1-5 gives the whole variable domain DVKVTQSSRYLVKRTGEKVFLECVQDMDHENMFWYRQDPGLGLRLIYFSYDVKMKEKGDIPEGYSVSREKKERFSLILESASTNQTSMYLCASRGQGQPQHFGDGTRLSIL.

The chain joins TRBV6-1 to TRBJ1-4; possibly TRBD1 for D (6 bases). Trimming removed 2 bases at V and 3 bases at J, with 10 bases between. The CDR3 is made up of 15 amino acids. CDR1 and CDR2 (germline): MNHNS, SASEGT. Here the CDR3 reads CASSERQVSNEKLFF. Here the CDR3 DNA reads TGTGCCAGCAGTGAACGACAGGTGTCTAATGAAAAACTGTTTTTT.

Only one count was recorded for this clone. V and J are TRBV6-6 and TRBJ1-3, with D possibly TRBD1 on 5 matching bases. V shed 3 bases and J shed 2 bases, with 11 bases lying between them. The CDR3 spans 15 residues. Germline assignment: CDR1 MNHNY and CDR2 SVGAGI (reference sequence). CDR3 coding DNA: TGTGCCAGCAGTTATAGTGGGGACCCTGGAAACACCATATATTTT. Residues: CASSYSGDPGNTIYF.

This clone appeared a few times. The rearrangement links TRBV7-8 to TRBJ1-2, with D unresolved. V lost 1 base, J lost 8 bases, and 11 bases lay in between. This CDR3 comprises 13 residues. Germline V gene lookup returns CDR1 SGHVS and CDR2 FQNEAQ. This chain's CDR3 is CASSLVSSGGYTF. The CDR3 DNA follows: TGTGCCAGCAGCTTAGTTTCTAGTGGAGGCTACACCTTC.

The chain couples TRBV7-9 to TRBJ2-5; 8 bases map to TRBD2. This CDR3 is built from 14 residues. The V segment lost 5 bases and the J segment 1 base; nucleotides outside the gene matches: 3. Per germline, CDR1 SEHNR and CDR2 FQNEAQ (reference sequence). For the CDR3, the DNA is TGTGCCAGCAGCCTTAGCGGGATCCAAGAGACCCAGTACTTC. Amino acid sequence: CASSLSGIQETQYF.

The chain is built from TRBV28 and TRBJ2-3; no firm D call. The germline V gene encodes CDR1 MDHEN and CDR2 SYDVKM. The CDR3 spans 16 residues. Trimming took 4 bases from V and 2 from J, leaving 16 bases between them. The CDR3 protein is CASSSTSGGYTDTQYF. Written as DNA, the CDR3 is TGTGCCAGCAGTTCCACTTCCGGCGGATACACAGATACGCAGTATTTT.

This clone was seen a single time. The chain is built from TRBV6-1 and TRBJ1-1; 8 bases are shared with TRBD1. Germline V lookup: CDR1 MNHNS, CDR2 SASEGT. The CDR3 sequence is 13 residues long. V lost 6 bases, J lost 6 bases, and 6 bases stayed unmatched. The CDR3 reads CASSGQGLAEAFF. As DNA, the CDR3 is TGTGCCAGCAGCGGACAGGGTTTAGCTGAAGCTTTCTTT.

Comment on this clone: It differs at one base from a far larger clone, so likely a read error. CDR3 sequence reads: CASSSRSGSNTEAFF. CDR3 DNA sequence: TGTGCCAGCTCAAGCCGGTCAGGGTCGAACACTGAAGCTTTCTTT. The V call is TRBV18, the J call TRBJ1-1, with D possibly matching TRBD1 (5 bases). Trimming removed 5 bases from V and 1 base from J, with 14 bases in between. CDR1 KGHSH and CDR2 LQKENI come from the germline V gene. The CDR3 length is 15 residues.

About this clone itself: This likely came from a read error, as a far larger clone is one base away. This chain connects TRBV2 to TRBJ2-7; D possibly corresponds to TRBD1 (6 bases). The CDR3 runs to 13 residues. CDR1 is SNHLY, CDR2 FYNNEI, per germline. The V end was cut by 5 bases, the J end by 6 bases, with 14 bases between. The CDR3, as DNA: TGTGCCAGCAGTACAGGGATCCCCTGCGAGCAGTACTTC. Translation gives CASSTGIPCEQYF.

The CDR3 DNA reads as TGTGCCAGCAGTTCCGACAGGGGGGTAGGCCCCACAGATACGCAGTATTTT. Translated: CASSSDRGVGPTDTQYF. The chain joins TRBV27 to TRBJ2-3; 9 bases are a match to TRBD1. In germline, CDR1 is MNHEY, CDR2 SMNVEV (reference sequence). The CDR3 length is 17 residues. Losses at the gene ends were 4 bases for V and 2 bases for J; bases not matched to a gene: 10.

The chain links TRBV5-1 to TRBJ2-5, with D maybe TRBD2 (7 bases). Germline values: CDR1 SGHRS, CDR2 YFSETQ. This CDR3 region has 16 residues. The V end was cut by 0 bases, the J end by 5 bases, with 17 bases between. CDR3 protein: CASSLGGGQGIETQYF. The CDR3 DNA reads as TGCGCCAGCAGCTTGGGCGGGGGACAAGGTATTGAGACCCAGTACTTC.